These T cell receptor beta chains were read from a single sample in a study of cytomegalovirus exposure and HLA in healthy donors. TCRdb keeps only in-frame clones here, not all; method: immunoSEQ multiplex PCR. The table records around 130,000 clones, more than 70% of them present only once. Material: PBMCs. The source is a woman aged 55 to 70 in good health and CMV-seronegative. The CDR3 runs from the conserved cysteine through the conserved F or W. D genes are given only for firm matches. Clone size, where shown, is once, few, many, or a class for clones that have expanded.

TRBV2	TRBJ2-2	15	few	.	CASRADSGGTGELFF	TGTGCCAGCAGGGCAGACTCCGGGGGCACCGGGGAGCTGTTTTTT
TRBV7-9	TRBJ2-1	18	once	TRBD1	CASSTRTGGGVGYNEQFF	TGTGCCAGCAGCACGAGGACAGGGGGCGGGGTCGGCTACAATGAGCAGTTCTTC
TRBV2	TRBJ2-7	15	.	TRBD2	CASSYGLAVSYEQYF	TGTGCCAGCAGTTACGGACTAGCTGTCTCCTACGAGCAGTACTTC
TRBV6-5	TRBJ1-1	15	.	TRBD1	CASSGTGGIATEAFF	TGTGCCAGCAGTGGAACAGGGGGTATTGCTACTGAAGCTTTCTTT
TRBV6-4	TRBJ2-3	16	.	TRBD2	CASSDSASGGPDTQYF	TGTGCCAGCAGTGACTCTGCTAGCGGGGGGCCAGATACGCAGTATTTT
TRBV6-5	TRBJ1-4	15	.	.	CASSYSTRSNEKLFF	TGTGCCAGCAGTTACTCCACACGCTCTAATGAAAAACTGTTTTTT
TRBV28	TRBJ1-5	15	.	TRBD1	CASSPQGVRNQPQHF	TGTGCCAGCAGTCCACAGGGGGTTAGGAATCAGCCCCAGCATTTT
TRBV28	TRBJ1-1	14	.	.	CASSFESRGTEAFF	TGTGCCAGCAGTTTCGAGAGCCGGGGCACTGAAGCTTTCTTT
TRBV7-3	TRBJ2-3	18	.	TRBD2	CASSLIGTSGTSTDTQYF	TGTGCCAGCAGCTTAATAGGGACTAGCGGAACTAGCACAGATACGCAGTATTTT
TRBV5-6	TRBJ2-5	14	.	.	CASSFEGFYTSQYF	TGTGCCAGCAGCTTTGAGGGTTTTTATACCTCCCAGTACTTC
TRBV28	TRBJ1-2	13	once	TRBD1	CASSRQGRHGYTF	TGTGCCAGCAGTAGACAGGGGAGACATGGCTACACCTTC
TRBV6-1	TRBJ2-5	12	.	TRBD1	CASSGQQETQYF	TGTGCCAGCTCGGGACAGCAAGAGACCCAGTACTTC
TRBV4-2	TRBJ1-6	18	.	.	CASSQPIAGSSYNSPLHF	TGTGCCAGCAGCCAACCCATCGCCGGGAGCTCCTATAATTCACCCCTCCACTTT
TRBV6-4	TRBJ1-2	15	.	TRBD1	CASSDSGQGNYGYTF	TGTGCCAGCAGTGACTCCGGACAGGGTAACTATGGCTACACCTTC
TRBV5-6	TRBJ1-4	15	.	.	CASSSRGAANEKLFF	TGTGCCAGCAGCTCCAGGGGAGCCGCTAATGAAAAACTGTTTTTT
TRBV6-6	TRBJ1-1	14	.	.	CASSYSGGSTEAFF	TGTGCCAGCAGTTACTCGGGAGGGAGCACTGAAGCTTTCTTT
TRBV19	TRBJ2-1	16	.	TRBD1	CASSTTGVLSYNEQFF	TGTGCCAGTAGCACTACAGGGGTTCTCTCCTACAATGAGCAGTTCTTC
TRBV5-1	TRBJ2-3	14	few	.	CASSNGQYTDTQYF	TGCGCCAGCAGCAACGGACAGTACACAGATACGCAGTATTTT
TRBV19	TRBJ1-5	14	.	TRBD1	CASSISAGGQPQHF	TGTGCCAGTAGTATATCGGCAGGGGGCCAGCCCCAGCATTTT
TRBV11-2	TRBJ2-7	16	few	TRBD2	CASSDGASGSSYEQYF	TGTGCCAGCAGCGATGGAGCTAGCGGGTCCTCCTACGAGCAGTACTTC
TRBV28	TRBJ1-5	15	.	.	CASTTWQASSQPQHF	TGTGCCAGCACTACCTGGCAGGCCTCCAGTCAGCCCCAGCATTTT
TRBV5-6	TRBJ2-7	14	.	TRBD1	CASSYRTGTYEQYF	TGTGCCAGCAGCTACCGGACAGGGACCTACGAGCAGTACTTC
TRBV7-9	TRBJ2-7	14	few	.	CASSLVGWRDEQYF	TGTGCCAGCAGCTTGGTAGGGTGGAGGGACGAGCAGTACTTC
TRBV7-9	TRBJ2-7	15	.	TRBD2	CASSFTSGELYEQYF	TGTGCCAGCAGCTTTACTAGCGGGGAGCTCTACGAGCAGTACTTC
TRBV9	TRBJ2-3	14	.	.	CASSVGPSPDTQYF	TGTGCCAGCAGCGTGGGGCCCTCGCCAGATACGCAGTATTTT
TRBV9	TRBJ2-2	17	.	TRBD1	CASSVLPRTGGPGELFF	TGTGCCAGCAGCGTACTTCCTAGGACAGGGGGCCCCGGGGAGCTGTTTTTT
TRBV6-1	TRBJ2-3	11	.	.	CASSLSDTQYF	TGTGCCAGCAGTCTTAGCGATACGCAGTATTTT
TRBV19	TRBJ1-4	13	.	TRBD1	CASSATGNEKLFF	TGTGCCAGTAGCGCGACAGGGAATGAAAAACTGTTTTTT
TRBV18	TRBJ2-2	16	.	.	CASSPPGLANTGELFF	TGTGCCAGCTCACCACCGGGCCTCGCGAACACCGGGGAGCTGTTTTTT
TRBV15	TRBJ2-3	16	.	TRBD2	CATSSPAGGMADTQYF	TGTGCCACCAGCAGCCCCGCGGGGGGTATGGCGGATACGCAGTATTTT
TRBV4-2	TRBJ1-1	14	.	TRBD1	CASSPGQGYTEAFF	TGTGCCAGCAGCCCCGGACAGGGATACACTGAAGCTTTCTTT
TRBV28	TRBJ2-7	16	once	.	CASSLDGGGRSYEQYF	TGTGCCAGCAGTCTAGATGGGGGGGGCCGCTCCTACGAGCAGTACTTC
TRBV15	TRBJ1-6	18	.	TRBD1	CATSRTSGTGTGVLSLHF	TGTGCCACCAGCAGAACCAGCGGGACCGGGACAGGGGTACTGTCCCTCCACTTT
TRBV19	TRBJ1-5	16	few	.	CASTPMGRSSNQPQHF	TGTGCCAGTACCCCGATGGGCAGGTCTAGCAATCAGCCCCAGCATTTT
TRBV6-6	TRBJ1-4	12	.	.	CASSHGREKLFF	TGTGCCAGCAGCCACGGTCGTGAAAAACTGTTTTTT
TRBV10-2	TRBJ2-6	15	.	.	CASRPDSAGANVLTF	TGCGCCAGCAGACCCGACAGCGCTGGGGCCAACGTCCTGACTTTC
TRBV6-1	TRBJ1-5	18	.	.	CASSEGRESSLSNQPQHF	TGTGCCAGCAGTGAAGGCAGGGAATCCTCTCTTAGCAATCAGCCCCAGCATTTT
TRBV7-2	TRBJ2-7	13	.	TRBD1	CASSTGQVYEQYF	TGTGCCAGCAGCACCGGACAGGTCTACGAGCAGTACTTC
TRBV21-1	TRBJ2-1	17	.	.	CASSKEGRGQAYNEQFF	TGTGCCAGCAGCAAAGAGGGTAGGGGACAGGCCTACAATGAGCAGTTCTTC
TRBV21-1	TRBJ2-6	16	.	.	CASSRGRGAGANVLTF	TGTGCCAGCAGCAGGGGCCGGGGGGCTGGGGCCAACGTCCTGACTTTC
TRBV6-1	TRBJ2-5	14	.	TRBD1	CASSRQGRGETQYF	TGTGCCAGCAGTAGACAGGGACGGGGAGAGACCCAGTACTTC
TRBV18	TRBJ1-1	14	.	TRBD1	CASSRQGAGAEAFF	TGTGCCAGCTCCCGACAGGGGGCGGGTGCTGAAGCTTTCTTT
TRBV6-5	TRBJ2-3	14	.	.	CASSYQQHTDTQYF	TGTGCCAGCAGTTACCAACAACACACAGATACGCAGTATTTT
TRBV5-1	TRBJ2-7	12	few	.	CASRQGSYEQYF	TGCGCCAGCAGACAGGGTTCCTACGAGCAGTACTTC
TRBV30	TRBJ1-5	14	.	TRBD1	CAWSGGQGRQPQHF	TGTGCCTGGAGTGGGGGACAGGGTCGCCAGCCCCAGCATTTT
TRBV15	TRBJ2-7	14	.	.	CATSIQGGLGEQYF	TGTGCCACCAGCATCCAGGGAGGTTTAGGCGAGCAGTACTTC
TRBV28	TRBJ2-3	16	.	TRBD2	CASSLYAAGGPDTQYF	TGTGCCAGCAGTTTATATGCAGCGGGAGGGCCAGATACGCAGTATTTT
TRBV30	TRBJ2-5	16	.	TRBD2	CAWSGKGLAGEETQYF	TGTGCCTGGAGTGGCAAAGGACTAGCGGGAGAAGAGACCCAGTACTTC
TRBV18	TRBJ2-1	19	.	TRBD1	CASSPRPGQGLSLYNEQFF	TGTGCCAGCTCACCCAGACCGGGACAGGGCCTATCCCTTTACAATGAGCAGTTCTTC
TRBV6-6	TRBJ1-5	13	.	TRBD1	CASSPQGGQPQHF	TGTGCCAGCAGTCCACAGGGGGGTCAGCCCCAGCATTTT